This entry lists 5 T cell receptor beta chains sequenced from one sample in a study of cytomegalovirus exposure and HLA in healthy donors. Some clones are missing from TCRdb's copy, which holds only in-frame ones; the method was immunoSEQ multiplex PCR. The sample carries over 200,000 clones, 88% recorded once. Sequenced: PBMCs. The receptors originated from a woman aged 18-29 years in good health and CMV-seronegative.

The chain links TRBV4-1 to TRBJ1-2; 8 bases fit TRBD1. CDR1 is MGHRA and CDR2 is YSYEKL in the germline V gene. The V segment lost 3 bases and the J segment 6 bases; nucleotides outside the gene matches: 9. The CDR3 consists of 15 residues. The CDR3 reads CASSQAGGEFHGYTF. CDR3 nucleotides: TGCGCCAGCAGCCAGGCAGGGGGCGAATTCCATGGCTACACCTTC.

The genes are TRBV5-6 and TRBJ2-2, with 15 nucleotides matching TRBD2. The CDR3 extends over 18 amino acids. Germline loops: CDR1 SGHDT, CDR2 YYEEEE. V lost 2 bases to trimming and J lost 6 bases; unmatched junction nucleotides: 8. The CDR3 region is CASSFRTSGRAVAGELFF. As DNA, the CDR3 is TGTGCCAGCAGCTTCCGGACTAGCGGGAGGGCCGTCGCCGGGGAGCTGTTTTTT.

The chain is built from TRBV28 and TRBJ2-1; D might be TRBD1 (6 bases). The CDR3 totals 17 residues. Germline assignment: CDR1 MDHEN and CDR2 SYDVKM. Trimming took off 3 bases at V and 0 bases at J, with 15 bases between the two ends. The CDR3 DNA reads TGTGCCAGCAGTTTGGTACAGGGCCCGAGCTCCTACAATGAGCAGTTCTTC. It is translated as CASSLVQGPSSYNEQFF. The full variable domain, rest sourced from reference TRBV28 and TRBJ2-1, is DVKVTQSSRYLVKRTGEKVFLECVQDMDHENMFWYRQDPGLGLRLIYFSYDVKMKEKGDIPEGYSVSREKKERFSLILESASTNQTSMYLCASSLVQGPSSYNEQFFGPGTRLTVL.

The rearrangement uses TRBV4-2 and TRBJ2-5; D ambiguous. V dropped 2 bases and J dropped 1 base, with 5 bases sitting between them. Germline V CDR1 and CDR2: LGHNA, YNFKEQ. This CDR3 is built from 13 residues. The CDR3 protein is CASSQSLQETQYF. As DNA, the CDR3 is TGTGCCAGCAGCCAATCCCTCCAAGAGACCCAGTACTTC.

The V and J genes are TRBV18 and TRBJ2-1; 8 bases agree with TRBD2. Germline trimming cut 4 bases from V and 0 bases from J; bases unmatched to any gene: 5. The CDR3 is 16 residues long. Germline V gene data show CDR1 as KGHSH and CDR2 as LQKENI. The CDR3 bases are TGTGCCAGCTCACGTACCGGGGGGGGCTCCTACAATGAGCAGTTCTTC. This translates into CASSRTGGGSYNEQFF.